This T cell receptor (beta chain) was identified in a study of T cell responses to AZD1222 COVID-19 vaccine. On the study more broadly: Some second doses came at about 4 weeks and others at about 12 weeks; these were pooled. General study findings and limits: In all cases, repertoires were sampled only after the peak T cell response. Donors were chiefly white British, with a greater number of females, and clonal diversity was perhaps underestimated. Just five to seven people given AZD1222 tested seropositive at baseline.

Remarks on this clone: The antigen remains undetermined.

CDR3 length: 15 residues. CDR1 is SGHAT and CDR2 is FQNNGV in the germline V gene. Trimming pared 6 bases from V and 4 bases from J, leaving 19 bases between. The assay was immunoSEQ multiplex PCR, and TCRdb's table has in-frame clones only and misses some. The sample holds more than 150,000 clones, around 93% seen once. This material consisted of peripheral blood, taken on day 0 of AZD1222 vaccination. V gene TRBV11-2 combines with J gene TRBJ2-7; D perhaps matches TRBD2 (6 bases). This clonotype was obtained from an adult in good health. CDR3 sequence: CASSPNSRDLYEQYF. CDR3 coding DNA: TGTGCCAGCAGTCCGAATTCGCGGGACCTTTACGAGCAGTACTTC.